This entry lists 5 T cell receptor beta chains sequenced from one sample in a study of response to subunit inactivated influenza vaccine (dated by TCRdb to the late 2010s). The library was built by means of RT-PCR. Sequencer: Illumina HiSeq 2500. TCRdb redid the processing of the public reads, applying fastp at Q25 and MiXCR, and retained in-frame beta chains. When rows share a CDR3 protein, they turn into one entry using the most common DNA and genes. The sample table shows roughly 650,000 distinct CDR3 sequences, and around 15% are seen once. The leading ten clones occupy 7.6% of the sample. The sample here was PBMCs from blood, taken 14 to 15 days before vaccination. Every receptor here comes from a man aged 50 or older who received an inactivated influenza vaccine. Donor details come from another sample of the same person, matched by shared clones.

The rearrangement links TRBV5-1 to TRBJ2-7; D gene uncertain. Trimming stripped 0 bases from V and 2 bases from J, with 9 bases between. The CDR3 spans 14 residues. CDR1 SGHRS and CDR2 YFSETQ come from the germline V gene. The CDR3 sequence: CASSLESPAYEQYF. The CDR3 nucleotides read TGCGCCAGCAGCTTGGAGTCCCCGGCCTACGAGCAGTACTTC.

The chain employs TRBV6-2 or TRBV6-3 and TRBJ2-5; D possibly matches TRBD1 or TRBD2 (5 bases each). The CDR3 sequence is 13 residues long. Trimming took 2 bases from V and 2 from J, leaving 6 bases between them. Germline V gene data show CDR1 as MNHEY and CDR2 as SVGEGT. For the CDR3, the DNA is TGTGCCAGCAGTTACGGGGGACAAGAGACCCAGTACTTC. It encodes CASSYGGQETQYF.

The V and J genes are TRBV7-6 and TRBJ2-1; tentative D call: TRBD2 (5 bases). This CDR3 is built from 16 residues. V gave up 0 bases and J gave up 2 bases, with 11 bases separating them. The germline gives CDR1 SGHVS, CDR2 FNYEAQ. CDR3: CASSLASGVAYNEQFF. The CDR3 DNA reads as TGTGCCAGCAGCTTAGCATCCGGGGTCGCCTACAATGAGCAGTTCTTC.

This clonotype was found a few times. The V and J genes are TRBV7-9 and TRBJ2-5, with D maybe TRBD1 (5 bases). Trimming pared 2 bases from V and 4 bases from J, leaving 20 bases between. Germline lookup yields CDR1 SEHNR and CDR2 FQNEAQ (reference sequence). This CDR3 is built from 17 residues. Here the CDR3 DNA reads TGTGCCAGCAGCTTATTACTTGGGCAGGGTCGGAGAGAGACCCAGTACTTC. Translating gives CASSLLLGQGRRETQYF.

This clonotype came up many times. The chain joins TRBV27 to TRBJ1-1, with D perhaps matching TRBD1 (5 bases). V was trimmed by 1 base and J by 0 bases, leaving 9 bases between them. The germline V gene has CDR1 MNHEY and CDR2 SMNVEV (reference sequence). The length of the CDR3 is 15 residues. DNA of the CDR3: TGTGCCAGCAGTTTATTTGCCAGGGTGAACACTGAAGCTTTCTTT. It yields the protein CASSLFARVNTEAFF.